These T cell receptor beta chains were read from a single sample in a study of blood T cell repertoires in COVID-19. Sequenced by immunoSEQ multiplex PCR; TCRdb stores in-frame clones only, minus some. The sample yields about 250,000 clones, approximately 85% seen once. Sequencing used PBMCs or T cells enriched from blood (not recorded which). Receptors were obtained from a woman in her twenties or thirties who had recovered from COVID-19. CDR3s include the opening cysteine and the closing phenylalanine or tryptophan. The D gene is left open where the match is weak. Only some rows state a clone size, as once, few, many or a class for expanded clones.

v_call,j_call,clone_size,d_call,cdr3_nt,cdr3_aa
TRBV5-1,TRBJ2-5,.,TRBD2,TGCGCCAGCAGCTCGGGACTAGCGGACCCGCAAGAGACCCAGTACTTC,CASSSGLADPQETQYF
TRBV5-6,TRBJ1-2,.,TRBD1,TGTGCCAGCAGCTGGGACAGGGTTGACTATGGCTACACCTTC,CASSWDRVDYGYTF
TRBV5-5,TRBJ2-7,.,.,TGTGCCAGCAGCTTGAGGGGCTACGAGCAGTACTTC,CASSLRGYEQYF
TRBV11-2,TRBJ2-1,few,.,TGTGCCAGCAGCCTTATCACCGGTTTCTGGTTGCAGTTCTTC,CASSLITGFWLQFF
TRBV19,TRBJ1-1,.,.,TGTGCCAGTAGTATACGGGAGAGTCACACTGAAGCTTTCTTT,CASSIRESHTEAFF
TRBV7-3,TRBJ2-7,.,.,TGTGCCAGCAGCTTAAATCCGGGCTACGAGCAGTACTTC,CASSLNPGYEQYF
TRBV10-2,TRBJ1-2,.,TRBD1,TGCGCCCGCAGGGGGGGGGTGCGGGGACCATCGCCCGATGGCTACACCTTC,CARRGGVRGPSPDGYTF
TRBV3-1/TRBV3-2,TRBJ2-5,.,.,TGTGCCAGCAGCCAAGCATCGGGACTCTTGTACTTC,CASSQASGLLYF
TRBV19,TRBJ1-5,.,.,TGTGCCAGTAGTATCTTATCCGGTCAGCCCCAGCATTTT,CASSILSGQPQHF
TRBV19,TRBJ2-6,.,.,TGTGCCAGTAGTAAGCCAGGATTGGGCTCTGGGGCCAACGTCCTGACTTTC,CASSKPGLGSGANVLTF
TRBV7-9,TRBJ1-4,.,.,TGTGCCAGCAGCCCCCTTGAGCTGGCAACTAATGAAAAACTGTTTTTT,CASSPLELATNEKLFF
TRBV28,TRBJ2-6,.,.,TGTGCCAGCAGTTCTCGTAATGGGGCCAACGTCCTGACTTTC,CASSSRNGANVLTF
TRBV12-3/TRBV12-4,TRBJ1-2,.,.,TGTGCCAGCACACAGAACTATGGCTACACCTTC,CASTQNYGYTF
TRBV9,TRBJ2-2,.,TRBD1,TGTGCCAGCAGCGGACGGACAGGGACGGCGAACACCGGGGAGCTGTTTTTT,CASSGRTGTANTGELFF
TRBV9,TRBJ2-7,.,.,TGTGCCAGCAGCGTAGCCGTCGGGGAAACCTACGAGCAGTACTTC,CASSVAVGETYEQYF
TRBV10-2,TRBJ2-1,once,TRBD2,TGCGCCAGCAGTGTCACTAGCGGGGGGTACAATGAGCAGTTCTTC,CASSVTSGGYNEQFF
TRBV28,TRBJ1-1,.,TRBD1,TGTGCCAGCAGTCCTTTAAGACTCCGGGACAGGGGAGTGAACACTGAAGCTTTCTTT,CASSPLRLRDRGVNTEAFF
TRBV21-1,TRBJ1-4,few,.,TGTGCCAGCAGCAAACGGGACAAAACAACTAATGAAAAACTGTTTTTT,CASSKRDKTTNEKLFF
TRBV11-1,TRBJ2-2,.,.,TGTGCCAGTGCCAGTCTGAACACCGGGGAGCTGTTTTTT,CASASLNTGELFF
TRBV11-3,TRBJ1-1,.,.,TGTGCCAGCAGCCCTTCCAGGGCCGAGAGGAACACTGAAGCTTTCTTT,CASSPSRAERNTEAFF
TRBV28,TRBJ1-6,once,.,TGTGCCAGCAGTTTAAGCCCGGGATTAGGTTCACCCCTCCACTTT,CASSLSPGLGSPLHF
TRBV6-5,TRBJ1-2,.,.,TGTGCCAGCAGTACAGGGCTGGAGGGCTACACCTTC,CASSTGLEGYTF
TRBV11-2,TRBJ2-2,once,.,TGTGCCAGCAGCTTAGACCGGGACACCCTACCGAACACCGGGGAGCTGTTTTTT,CASSLDRDTLPNTGELFF